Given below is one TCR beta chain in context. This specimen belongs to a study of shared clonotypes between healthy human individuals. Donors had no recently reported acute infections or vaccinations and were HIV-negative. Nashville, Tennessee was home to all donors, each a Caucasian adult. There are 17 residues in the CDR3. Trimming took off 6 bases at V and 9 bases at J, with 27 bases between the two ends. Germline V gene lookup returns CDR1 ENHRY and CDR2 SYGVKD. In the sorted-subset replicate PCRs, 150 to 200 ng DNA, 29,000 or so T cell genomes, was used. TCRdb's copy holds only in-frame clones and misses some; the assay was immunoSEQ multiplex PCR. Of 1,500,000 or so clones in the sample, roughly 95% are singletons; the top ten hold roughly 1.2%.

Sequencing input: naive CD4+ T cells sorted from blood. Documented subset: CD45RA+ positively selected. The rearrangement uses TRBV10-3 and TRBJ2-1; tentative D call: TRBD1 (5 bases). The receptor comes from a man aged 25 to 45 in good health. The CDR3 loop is CAISTPSRVRLAGEQFF. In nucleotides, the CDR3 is TGTGCCATCAGCACCCCCTCCAGGGTTAGACTTGCAGGTGAGCAGTTCTTC.